This T cell receptor (beta chain) was recorded in a study of blood T cell repertoires in COVID-19. The protocol was immunoSEQ multiplex PCR, while the TCRdb copy is restricted to in-frame clones and leaves out a portion. The repertoire includes some 25,000 clones, 92% of them detected once, and more than 30% sits in the top ten. The CDR3 has 17 residues. Trimming removed 2 bases at V and 2 bases at J, with 16 bases between. Per germline, CDR1 MNHNS and CDR2 SASEGT. Sequenced material: peripheral blood. This chain links TRBV6-1 with TRBJ1-5, with a weak D call TRBD1 (5 bases). This TCR was recovered from an older man with active COVID-19. CDR3 sequence reads: CASSEIKTSGGNQPQHF. The CDR3, as DNA: TGTGCCAGCAGTGAAATAAAGACCTCGGGGGGCAATCAGCCCCAGCATTTT.